This T cell receptor (beta chain) appears in the sequencing data of a study of beta chain features in type 1 diabetes. This clone has a handful of counts. Its matching antigen is unknown. Study-level results: All four CD4+ subsets of Type 1 diabetes patients contained TCRB CDR3s that were moderately but significantly shorter. Researchers could not determine here whether HLA type influences TCRB rearrangement. Within the patient group, naive, central memory and Treg TCRB repertoires appeared more similar to each other than within healthy donors. For type 1 diabetes patients, VDJ junctions showed fewer insertions and more deletions.

Expressed TCRB transcripts were sequenced because the entire RNA isolate underwent reverse transcription. Produced via immunoSEQ multiplex PCR; TCRdb's table is partial and in-frame only. This sample has around 340,000 clones; around 9.7% occur once, and the top ten carry 0.9% to 1.1%. The CDR3 is made up of 14 amino acids. Germline V CDR1 and CDR2: SNHLY, FYNNEI. Trimming left V 5 bases short and J 2 bases short, with 10 bases between. Around 110 mL of blood, on average, came from one heparinised draw per donor. The chain recombines TRBV2 with TRBJ1-5; tentatively, D is TRBD1 (6 bases). This TCR was sampled from a man aged 25 to 40 with type 1 diabetes. Sequenced input: central memory CD4+ T cells from blood. The CDR3 loop reads CASSRTVGNQPQHF. CDR3 DNA sequence: TGTGCCAGCAGTCGGACAGTGGGCAATCAGCCCCAGCATTTT.